Detailed here is one TCR beta chain. Its antigen is not known. This sample is part of a study of a mutant IDH1 vaccine in newly diagnosed glioma. Study-wide background: The initiation of vaccination occurred 4-6 weeks after radiotherapy alone, or with temozolomide cycles. Receipt of radiotherapy, temozolomide, or both preceded the study, and most received both.

The CDR3 loop spans 15 amino acids. Trimming took 6 bases from V and 2 from J; bases not matched to a gene: 5. CDR1 and CDR2 (germline): ENHRY, SYGVKD. TCRdb keeps only in-frame clones here, not all; method: immunoSEQ multiplex PCR. The sample carries about 29,000 clones, roughly 80% recorded once. Described time point: week 23, last vaccination. Topical imiquimod accompanied each vaccine dose, which consisted of 300 ug of mutant IDH1 20-mer peptide. Overall study results and limits: Pseudoprogression apparently tracked independently of changes in top peripheral T cell clonotypes.

The chain recombines TRBV10-3 with TRBJ2-3, with 10 nucleotides matching TRBD2. Sample: PBMCs, taken from a glioma patient whose treatment included an IDH1 peptide vaccine. This clonotype originated in a woman aged 18-29 years with glioma. CDR3 DNA: TGTGCCATCAGAGATAGCGGGAGGTACACAGATACGCAGTATTTT. This sequence encodes CAIRDSGRYTDTQYF.